This T cell receptor (beta chain) was observed in a study of T cells in Graves' hyperthyroidism and ophthalmopathy. Looking at the study overall: Peripheral blood collection took place at initial diagnosis, before any treatment. Study-level results: From stable hyperthyroidism, ophthalmopathy was separated by a 13 V-J model.

Amplified regions were TCR beta CDR3 sequences from RNA transcripts. Initially, a first-round RT-PCR of the TCR CDR3 employed the HTBI primer set. A single record per CDR3 protein comes from TCRdb applying MiXCR to the multiplex PCR reads. The sample has more than 300,000 distinct CDR3 sequences, about 14% seen once. On this clonotype itself: What it binds is not known.

Patients between 18 and 65 years old had hyperthyroidism, newly diagnosed and lasting under 2 months. Researchers barred patients who had uncontrolled infection, other autoimmune disease, pregnancy or lactation. The material sequenced was blood. The TCR was taken from a woman in her fifties or sixties with Graves' hyperthyroidism.

The CDR3 region is CASRKTGLGELFF. The CDR3 DNA reads as TGTGCCAGTAGGAAAACAGGGTTGGGGGAGCTGTTTTTT. The V call is TRBV19, the J call TRBJ2-2; TRBD1 is a possible D gene (6 bases). Looked up from germline, CDR1 is LNHDA and CDR2 is SQIVND (reference sequence). The CDR3 is made up of 13 amino acids. The V and J ends lost 6 bases and 8 bases respectively, with 13 bases between them.